These T cell receptor beta chains were read from a single sample in a study of T cells after posttransplantation cyclophosphamide. Libraries were prepared by immunoSEQ multiplex PCR; TCRdb keeps only in-frame clonotypes and omits some of them. The sample records roughly 17,000 clones, less than 90% being singletons. The sample taken for sequencing was memory CD4+ T cells sorted from blood. The source of these receptors is a man aged 30 to 45 in good health and a related stem cell transplant donor. CDR3s include the opening cysteine and the closing phenylalanine or tryptophan. The D gene is left open where the match is weak. Part of the rows lack a size; the others show once, few, many or a class for expanded clones.

J: TRBJ1-5; D: NA; V: TRBV19; size: NA; DNA: TGTGCCAGTTCGGACAGACGCAATCAGCCCCAGCATTTT; CDR3: CASSDRRNQPQHF
J: TRBJ2-3; D: TRBD1; V: TRBV5-4; size: NA; DNA: TGTGCCAGCAGCTCTAAAGGGGGCTCATACACAGATACGCAGTATTTT; CDR3: CASSSKGGSYTDTQYF
J: TRBJ2-3; D: TRBD2; V: TRBV7-2; size: NA; DNA: TGTGCCAGCAGCTTTACCGGACTAGCGGGGATCACAGATACGCAGTATTTT; CDR3: CASSFTGLAGITDTQYF
J: TRBJ1-1; D: NA; V: TRBV2; size: few; DNA: TGTGCCAGCAGAGCAGGGGACACTGAAGCTTTCTTT; CDR3: CASRAGDTEAFF
J: TRBJ2-3; D: TRBD2; V: TRBV7-2; size: NA; DNA: TGTGCCAGCAGCTTAGCTAGCGGGGGAACAGATGCGCAGTATTTT; CDR3: CASSLASGGTDAQYF
J: TRBJ1-2; D: NA; V: TRBV29-1; size: NA; DNA: TGCAGCGTTGAGCAGTATGGCTACACCTTC; CDR3: CSVEQYGYTF
J: TRBJ2-4; D: TRBD1; V: TRBV7-9; size: NA; DNA: TGTGCCAGCAGCCCCCCGGGACAGAAAAACATTCAGTACTTC; CDR3: CASSPPGQKNIQYF
J: TRBJ2-7; D: NA; V: TRBV6-6; size: NA; DNA: TGTGCCAGCACCCCCCAGGGTCCCCTTTACGAGCAGTACTTC; CDR3: CASTPQGPLYEQYF
J: TRBJ1-4; D: NA; V: TRBV20-1; size: NA; DNA: TGCAGTGCTAGATTCGATGAAAAACTGTTTTTT; CDR3: CSARFDEKLFF
J: TRBJ2-4; D: TRBD1; V: TRBV2; size: NA; DNA: TGTGCCAGCGGCTGGACAGGGTCGATTCAGTACTTC; CDR3: CASGWTGSIQYF
J: TRBJ2-1; D: NA; V: TRBV9; size: NA; DNA: TGTGCCAGCAGCGTAGGGCCCCGGGATGAGCAGTTCTTC; CDR3: CASSVGPRDEQFF